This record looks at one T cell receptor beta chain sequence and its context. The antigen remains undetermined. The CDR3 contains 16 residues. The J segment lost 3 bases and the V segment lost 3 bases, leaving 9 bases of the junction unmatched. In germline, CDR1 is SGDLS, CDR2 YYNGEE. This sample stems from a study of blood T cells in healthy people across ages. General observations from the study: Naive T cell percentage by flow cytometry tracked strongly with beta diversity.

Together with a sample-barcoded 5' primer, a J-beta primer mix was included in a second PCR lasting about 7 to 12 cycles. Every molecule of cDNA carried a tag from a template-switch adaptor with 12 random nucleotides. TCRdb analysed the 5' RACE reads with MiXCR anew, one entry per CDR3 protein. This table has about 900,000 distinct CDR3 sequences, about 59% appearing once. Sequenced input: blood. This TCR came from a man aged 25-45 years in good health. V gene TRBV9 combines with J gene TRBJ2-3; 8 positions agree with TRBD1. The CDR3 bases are TGTGCCAGCAGCGCTCCCAGGGGGCTGGAGACAGATACGCAGTATTTT. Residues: CASSAPRGLETDTQYF.